Below, one TCR beta chain is given with its context. Assay: immunoSEQ multiplex PCR; the TCRdb copy retains only in-frame clones and omits some. In the table there are fewer than 350,000 clones, 88% of which are singletons. Among the roughly 110 subjects of the validation cohort, separate from the approximately 700-subject first cohort, were the donors. The sample originates from a study of cytomegalovirus exposure and HLA in healthy donors. This receptor was taken from a woman aged 18-29 years in good health and CMV-seronegative. The sequenced sample consisted of PBMCs.

CDR3 nucleotides: TGTGCCAGCAGTTACGGGCAGGGAACTGAAGCTTTCTTT. Its translation is CASSYGQGTEAFF. V is TRBV6-5 and J is TRBJ1-1; the D gene is possibly TRBD1 (5 bases). Trimming cost V 2 bases and J 5 bases, with 9 bases left between them. The CDR3 runs to 13 residues. Germline lookup yields CDR1 MNHEY and CDR2 SVGAGI.